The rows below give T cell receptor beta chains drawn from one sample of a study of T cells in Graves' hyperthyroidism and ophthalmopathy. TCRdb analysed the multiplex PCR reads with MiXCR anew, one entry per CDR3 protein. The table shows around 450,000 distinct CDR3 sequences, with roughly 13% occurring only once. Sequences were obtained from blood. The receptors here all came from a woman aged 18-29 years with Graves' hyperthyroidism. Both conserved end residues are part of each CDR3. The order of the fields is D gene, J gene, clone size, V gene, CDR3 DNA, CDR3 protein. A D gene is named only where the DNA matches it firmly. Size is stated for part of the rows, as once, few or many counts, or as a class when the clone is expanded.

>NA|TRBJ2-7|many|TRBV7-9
TGTGCCAGCAGAGATACCGGGACGGGACGATACGAGCAGTACTTC
CASRDTGTGRYEQYF
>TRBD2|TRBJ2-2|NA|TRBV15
TGTGCCACCAGCACCGGGACTAGCGGGAGTGGTGAGGAGCTGTTTTTT
CATSTGTSGSGEELFF
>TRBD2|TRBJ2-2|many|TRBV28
TGTGCCAGCTACCGGGGGGGGAACACCGGGGAGCTGTTTTTT
CASYRGGNTGELFF
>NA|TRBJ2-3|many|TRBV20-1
TGCAGTGCTAGTTCGCGCGTTAATACGCAGTATTTT
CSASSRVNTQYF
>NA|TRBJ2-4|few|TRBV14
TGTGCCAGCAGCCAGGAGGGCGGCAAAAACATTCAGTACTTC
CASSQEGGKNIQYF
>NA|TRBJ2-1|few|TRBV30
TGTGCCTGGAGTGTAGGGAGCTCCTACAATGAGCAGTTCTTC
CAWSVGSSYNEQFF
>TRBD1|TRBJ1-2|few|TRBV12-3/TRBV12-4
TGTGCCAGCAGTTTATTGGGACAGGTGGTTGGCTGCACCTTC
CASSLLGQVVGCTF
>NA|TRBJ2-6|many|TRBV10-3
TGTGCCATCAGTGGGACAGTAGTGCCATCTGGGGCCAACGTCCTGACTTTC
CAISGTVVPSGANVLTF
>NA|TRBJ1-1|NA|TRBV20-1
TGCAGTGCCCGGCGGACTGGGACTGAAGCTTTCTTT
CSARRTGTEAFF
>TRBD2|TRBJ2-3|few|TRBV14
TGTGCCAGCAGCCGTGGCTCGGGGAGCGGGAGGAGAACAGATACGCAGTATTTT
CASSRGSGSGRRTDTQYF
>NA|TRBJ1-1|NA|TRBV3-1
TGTGCCAGCAGCCAAGTAGGATCGACAGGAGCCTCGAGGGGCACTGAAGCTTTCTTT
CASSQVGSTGASRGTEAFF
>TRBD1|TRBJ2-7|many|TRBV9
TGTGCCAGCAGCGTCAACTCCGGGACAGGGTTCCACGAGCAGTACTTC
CASSVNSGTGFHEQYF
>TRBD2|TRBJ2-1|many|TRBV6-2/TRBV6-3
TGTGCCAGCAATCCCCAGCGGGAGAGTATCGATGAGCAGTTCTTC
CASNPQRESIDEQFF
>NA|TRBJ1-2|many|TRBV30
TGTGCCTGGACCGACACGGCGGCACACTATGGCTACACCTTC
CAWTDTAAHYGYTF
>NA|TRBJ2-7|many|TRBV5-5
TGTGCCAGCAAAGAGGCAGGCGTCTCCTACGAGCAGTACTTC
CASKEAGVSYEQYF